This T cell receptor (beta chain) was identified in a study of blood T cells in healthy people across ages. In the study overall: Capture by template switching was about one barcoded beta molecule per two T cells.

They isolated at least 6.5 million PBMCs from each sample. This clonotype showed up just a few times. Its specificity is not known. A second PCR of about 7 to 11 cycles used a sample-barcoded 5' primer and a J-beta primer mix. TCRdb called the 5' RACE reads again in MiXCR, with one record for every CDR3 protein. The sample includes 650,000 to 800,000 distinct CDR3 sequences, over 40% of them seen just once. Findings and caveats of the study: Naive and antigen-experienced cells could not be conclusively compared, given unsorted PBMCs.

Sequences were obtained from blood. The clonotype comes from a woman older than 75 in good health.

The CDR3 DNA reads TGTGCCAGCAGCTTAGAAGGCAGGAGCTATGGCTACACCTTC. Residues: CASSLEGRSYGYTF. This chain joins TRBV7-2 and TRBJ1-2, with D hard to call. This CDR3 contains 14 residues. The germline gives CDR1 SGHTA, CDR2 FQGNSA. V gave up 1 base and J gave up 4 bases, with 10 bases separating them.